The clone carrying this T cell receptor beta chain ranks as medium-sized. Treatment given: around 19 received Ad26.COV2.S at low or high dose, single or two shots; about five received placebo; per-sample allocation not given. It was on day 63 after the first vaccine or placebo injection that samples were taken. The record originates from a study of Ad26.COV2.S vaccination and SARS-CoV-2 variants. Overall study: Once, or twice with 56 days between doses, Ad26.COV2.S was given intramuscularly.

The CDR3 spans 16 residues. Germline CDR1 LNHDA, CDR2 SQIVND (reference sequence). V was shortened by 5 bases and J by 0 bases, with 14 bases between the two germline ends. Sequencing used immunoSEQ multiplex PCR; TCRdb keeps in-frame clones, though not all of them. This table has fewer than 400,000 clones, around 84% appearing once. The TCR originated in a person aged 18-65 years who received the Ad26.COV2.S COVID-19 vaccine or a placebo. The sample consisted of peripheral blood, taken in a trial of Ad26.COV2.S vaccine versus placebo. The V and J genes are TRBV19 and TRBJ1-5; a weak D match, TRBD1 (5 bases). CDR3 bases: TGTGCCAGTAGTTCAGAGGAGGGGCCTAGCAATCAGCCCCAGCATTTT. Translating it yields CASSSEEGPSNQPQHF.